These 7 T cell receptor beta chains were all obtained from the same sample, sequenced in a study of Ad26.COV2.S vaccination and SARS-CoV-2 variants. As to treatment: approximately 18 received Ad26.COV2.S at low or high dose, single or two shots; a few received placebo; per-sample allocation not given. Repertoires come from day 63 after the first vaccine or placebo injection. Sequencing was performed with immunoSEQ multiplex PCR; in TCRdb, only in-frame clones are kept and a portion is missing. The table shows about 400,000 clones, with about nine tenths occurring only once. The input for sequencing was peripheral blood, taken in a trial of Ad26.COV2.S vaccine versus placebo. Source of these receptors: a person between 18 and 60 years old who received the Ad26.COV2.S COVID-19 vaccine or a placebo.

CDR3 sequence reads: CASSQPQGNGYTF. The DNA for the CDR3 is TGCGCCAGCAGCCAACCGCAAGGTAATGGCTACACCTTC. This chain uses TRBV4-1 with TRBJ1-2; no reliable D call. Trimming took off 2 bases at V and 6 bases at J, with 10 bases between the two ends. The V gene's germline CDR1 is MGHRA and CDR2 YSYEKL. CDR3 size: 13 residues.

The chain links TRBV25-1 to TRBJ2-3; D call uncertain. Trimming took 1 base from V and 7 from J, leaving 3 bases between them. Germline CDR1 is MGHDK and CDR2 is SYGVNS. This CDR3 is built from 11 residues. This CDR3 is CASSELNTQYF. CDR3 DNA: TGTGCCAGCAGTGAATTAAATACGCAGTATTTT.

The rearrangement uses TRBV6-2 or TRBV6-3 and TRBJ2-2; no clear D gene. The CDR3 spans 15 residues. Germline CDR1 reads MNHEY; CDR2 reads SVGEGT. Trimming shortened V by 0 bases and J by 1 base, and 6 bases separated the two germline ends. CDR3 in amino acids: CASSYSIRNTGELFF. In DNA, the CDR3 is TGTGCCAGCAGTTACTCGATTCGGAACACCGGGGAGCTGTTTTTT.

The J gene is TRBJ1-2, the V gene TRBV14, with D possibly matching TRBD1 (6 bases). CDR1 is SGHDN and CDR2 is FVKESK in the germline V gene. The CDR3 runs 15 residues. V lost 0 bases and J lost 3, with 11 bases in between. Here the CDR3 reads CASSQDQRGDYGYTF. The DNA for the CDR3 is TGTGCCAGCAGCCAAGATCAGAGGGGGGACTATGGCTACACCTTC.

The chain couples TRBV5-1 to TRBJ2-2, with 8 positions matching TRBD2. Germline CDR1 reads SGHRS; CDR2 reads YFSETQ. The CDR3 has 16 residues. Losses at the gene ends were 4 bases for V and 4 bases for J; bases not matched to a gene: 9. CDR3 loop: CASSVTSVGTTGELFF. CDR3 DNA: TGCGCCAGCAGCGTGACTAGCGTCGGTACCACCGGGGAGCTGTTTTTT. Using reference TRBV5-1 and TRBJ2-2 for the parts outside the CDR3, the full variable domain is KAGVTQTPRYLIKTRGQQVTLSCSPISGHRSVSWYQQTPGQGLQFLFEYFSETQRNKGNFPGRFSGRQFSNSRSEMNVSTLELGDSALYLCASSVTSVGTTGELFFGEGSRLTVL.

The J gene is TRBJ1-6, the V gene TRBV4-2; D gene uncertain. This CDR3 contains 15 residues. CDR1 is LGHNA, CDR2 YNFKEQ, per germline. V was clipped by 1 base and J by 7 bases, with 11 bases between them. In DNA, the CDR3 is TGTGCCAGCAGCCAAGGTGCAGGAGAGAATTCACCCCTCCACTTT. The encoded protein is CASSQGAGENSPLHF.

The chain links TRBV19 to TRBJ1-1; the match to TRBD1 covers 7 bases. Trimming took 8 bases from V and 4 from J; bases not matched to a gene: 7. Germline lookup yields CDR1 LNHDA and CDR2 SQIVND (reference sequence). The CDR3 consists of 13 residues. CDR3 coding DNA: TGTGCCAGTCGAAAAACAGGGGTCACTGAAGCTTTCTTT. The encoded protein is CASRKTGVTEAFF.